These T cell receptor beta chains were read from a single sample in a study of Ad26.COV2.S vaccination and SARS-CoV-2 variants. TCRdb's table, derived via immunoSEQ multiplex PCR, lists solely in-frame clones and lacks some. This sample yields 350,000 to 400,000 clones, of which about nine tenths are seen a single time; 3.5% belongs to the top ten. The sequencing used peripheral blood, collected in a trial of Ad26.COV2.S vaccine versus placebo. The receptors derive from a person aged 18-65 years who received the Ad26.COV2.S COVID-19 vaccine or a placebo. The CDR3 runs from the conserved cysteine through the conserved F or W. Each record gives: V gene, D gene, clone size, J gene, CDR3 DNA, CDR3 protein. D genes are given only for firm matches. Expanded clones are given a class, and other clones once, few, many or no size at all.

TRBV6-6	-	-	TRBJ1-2	TGTGCCAGCAGCCTGCGAAGAGGAGATGGCTACACCTTC	CASSLRRGDGYTF
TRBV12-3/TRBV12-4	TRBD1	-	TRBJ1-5	TGTGCCAGCAGTTTTATGACAGGGGTAGATTTT	CASSFMTGVDF
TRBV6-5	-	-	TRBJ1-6	TGTGCCAGCAGTTTCGACCTTAATTCACCCCTCCACTTT	CASSFDLNSPLHF
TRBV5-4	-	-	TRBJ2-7	TGTGCCAGCAGCTTGGGGACAGCAATTTCCTACGAGCAGTACTTC	CASSLGTAISYEQYF
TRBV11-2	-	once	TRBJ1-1	TGTGCCAGCAGCTTAGAGGAGTCAACCCTGAACACTGAAGCTTTCTTT	CASSLEESTLNTEAFF
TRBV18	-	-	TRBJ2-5	TGTGCCAGCTCACCGACAGGACCCGCAGGGGAGACCCAGTACTTC	CASSPTGPAGETQYF
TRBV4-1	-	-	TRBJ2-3	TGCGCCAGCAGCCAAATGGGTTATACGCAGTATTTT	CASSQMGYTQYF
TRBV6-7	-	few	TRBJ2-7	TGTGCCAGCAGTTACTCAGGACAGAGCTACGAGCAGTACTTC	CASSYSGQSYEQYF
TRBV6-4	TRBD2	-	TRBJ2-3	TGTGCCAGCCAACGGGATAGCGGGGGGGCAAATACGCAGTATTTT	CASQRDSGGANTQYF
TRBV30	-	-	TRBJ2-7	TGTGCCTGGACAGCCAGTGGGAAGGGAGAGCAGTACTTC	CAWTASGKGEQYF
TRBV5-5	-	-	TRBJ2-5	TGTGCCAGCAGCGGCCTCGGGGACTTTTTAGAGACCCAGTACTTC	CASSGLGDFLETQYF
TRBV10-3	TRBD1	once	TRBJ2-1	TGTGCCATCAGTGAGTCACAGGGGGCGAGCAATGAGCAGTTCTTC	CAISESQGASNEQFF
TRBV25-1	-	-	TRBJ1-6	TGTGCCAGCAGTGGAAGTTGGCAGGGCGGGTCACCCCTCCACTTT	CASSGSWQGGSPLHF
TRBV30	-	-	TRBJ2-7	TGTGCCTGGAGTGACACCTACTACGAGCAGTACTTC	CAWSDTYYEQYF
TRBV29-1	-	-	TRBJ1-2	TGCAGCGTTGAAGGAGGGGTCTATGGCTACACCTTC	CSVEGGVYGYTF
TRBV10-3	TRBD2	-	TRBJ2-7	TGTGCCATCAGTACCAACCTGGGACTAGCGGGGAGCGAGCAGTACTTC	CAISTNLGLAGSEQYF
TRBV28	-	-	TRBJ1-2	TGTGCCAGCAGCAGTCAGGGGTTGGCCTCTGGCTACACCTTC	CASSSQGLASGYTF
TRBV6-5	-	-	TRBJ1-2	TGTGCCAGCAGTATTGCCCCCTATGGCTACACCTTC	CASSIAPYGYTF
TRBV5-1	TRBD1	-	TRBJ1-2	TGCGCCAGCAGGACAGGGGACCACTATGGCTACACCTTC	CASRTGDHYGYTF
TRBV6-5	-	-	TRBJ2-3	TGTGCCAGCAGTTACGGGGTAGGCCAGAGCACAGATACGCAGTATTTT	CASSYGVGQSTDTQYF
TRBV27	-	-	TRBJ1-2	TGTGCCAGCAGTTATGGCCAAAACTATGGCTACACCTTC	CASSYGQNYGYTF
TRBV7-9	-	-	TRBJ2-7	TGTGCCAGCAGCTTTTATTCCGGGACGGAGCCCTACGAGCAGTACTTC	CASSFYSGTEPYEQYF
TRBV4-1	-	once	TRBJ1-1	TGCGCCAGCAGCCAAGTGGGACTGAACACTGAAGCTTTCTTT	CASSQVGLNTEAFF
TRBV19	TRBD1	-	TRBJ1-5	TGTGCCAGTAGTATCCACAGGGGAGGAGACCAGCCCCAGCATTTT	CASSIHRGGDQPQHF
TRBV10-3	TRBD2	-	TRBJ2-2	TGTGCCATCACCCGGTGGAGTAGCGGGGGGGCGCCAATCGAAACGAACACCGGGGAGCTGTTTTTT	CAITRWSSGGAPIETNTGELFF
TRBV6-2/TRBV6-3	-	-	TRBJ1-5	TGTGCCAGCAGCCCCCGGCATTTGCAAGATCGTCAGCCCCAGCATTTT	CASSPRHLQDRQPQHF
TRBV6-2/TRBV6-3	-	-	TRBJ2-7	TGTGCCAGCAGTTACCAGTCCTACGAGCAGTACTTC	CASSYQSYEQYF
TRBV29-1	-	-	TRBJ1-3	TGCAGCGTCGGACAGAGCTCTGGAAACACCATATATTTT	CSVGQSSGNTIYF
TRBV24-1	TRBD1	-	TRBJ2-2	TGTGCCACCAGTGAACTAACAGGGGGCCAAAACACCGGGGAGCTGTTTTTT	CATSELTGGQNTGELFF
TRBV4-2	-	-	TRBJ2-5	TGTGCCAGCAGCCAAGGGGAGGCGGGTCAAGAGACCCAGTACTTC	CASSQGEAGQETQYF
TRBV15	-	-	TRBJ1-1	TGTGCCACCAGCAGAGATGTAAACACTGAAGCTTTCTTT	CATSRDVNTEAFF
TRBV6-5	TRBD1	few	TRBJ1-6	TGTGCCAGCAGCCTCAGGACAGGGGTTTCACCCCTCCACTTT	CASSLRTGVSPLHF
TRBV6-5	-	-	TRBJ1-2	TGTGCCAGCAATGGCGGTGAGGGGAGTGTGCGGGGCTACACCTTC	CASNGGEGSVRGYTF
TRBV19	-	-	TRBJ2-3	TGTGCCAGCCAACCATACCGGACAGCCGGGTTAGATACGCAGTATTTT	CASQPYRTAGLDTQYF
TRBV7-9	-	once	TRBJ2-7	TGTGCCAGCAGCTTAGGGACAGTTTACGAGCAGTACTTC	CASSLGTVYEQYF
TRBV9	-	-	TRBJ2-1	TGTGCCAGCAGCGTTATCGTAGGCAATGAGCAGTTCTTC	CASSVIVGNEQFF
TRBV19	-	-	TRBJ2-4	TGTGCCACCAAACCAGGGGATGGGTCCAAAAACATTCAGTACTTC	CATKPGDGSKNIQYF
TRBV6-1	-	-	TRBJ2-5	TGTGCCAGCAGTGAACACCCGGGACCACAAGGAGGGCAAGAGACCCAGTACTTC	CASSEHPGPQGGQETQYF
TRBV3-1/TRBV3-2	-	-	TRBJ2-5	TGTGCCAGCAGGCCTAAAGAGACCCAGTACTTC	CASRPKETQYF
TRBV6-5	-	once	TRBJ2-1	TGTGCCAGCAGTTCCCGGGACTCGGGGGAGAATGAGCAGTTCTTC	CASSSRDSGENEQFF
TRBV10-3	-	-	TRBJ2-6	TGTGCCATCAGTGAGTCGGGATCCCCCGGGGCCAACGTCCTGACTTTC	CAISESGSPGANVLTF
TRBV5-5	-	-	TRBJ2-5	TGTGCCAGCAGCCCGTACAGCGTCCAAGAGACCCAGTACTTC	CASSPYSVQETQYF
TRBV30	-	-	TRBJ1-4	TGTGCCTGGGGGGGAGAAAAACTGTTTTTT	CAWGGEKLFF
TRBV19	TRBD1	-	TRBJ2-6	TGTGCCAGTAGTTTCGCCGGGACAGGGGTGACTGGGGCCAACGTCCTGACTTTC	CASSFAGTGVTGANVLTF
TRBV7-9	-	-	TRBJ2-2	TGTGCCAGCAGCTTTACCGGTACCACGATCACCGGGGAGCTGTTTTTT	CASSFTGTTITGELFF
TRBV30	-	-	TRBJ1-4	TGTGCCTGGAGGGGGGACCAGGGGGAAAAACTGTTTTTT	CAWRGDQGEKLFF
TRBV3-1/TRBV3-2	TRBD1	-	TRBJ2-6	TGTGCCAGCAGCCAGGGACAGGGGGCAGGTGGGGCCAACGTCCTGACTTTC	CASSQGQGAGGANVLTF
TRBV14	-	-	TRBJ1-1	TGTGCCAGCAGCCAAGGAAGGGTAGGGTACACTGAAGCTTTCTTT	CASSQGRVGYTEAFF
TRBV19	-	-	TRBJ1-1	TGTGCCAGTAGTATAGAAGGCTCCAAAGCTTTCTTT	CASSIEGSKAFF
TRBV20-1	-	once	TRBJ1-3	TGCAGTGCTAGTGCAGGGGCTGGAAACACCATATATTTT	CSASAGAGNTIYF
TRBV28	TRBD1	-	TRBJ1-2	TGTGCCAGCAGTCCAGGGGGAAGGAACTATGGCTACACCTTC	CASSPGGRNYGYTF
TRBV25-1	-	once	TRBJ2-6	TGTGCCAGCAGCCAGACGGGTTGGGATCCTGGGGCCAACGTCCTGACTTTC	CASSQTGWDPGANVLTF
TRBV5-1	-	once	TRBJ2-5	TGCGCCAGCAGCGCCGGGCGGCGCCAAGAGACCCAGTACTTC	CASSAGRRQETQYF
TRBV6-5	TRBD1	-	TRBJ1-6	TGTGCCAGCAGGGCCCAGGGACAGGGCTGGTCACCCCTCCACTTT	CASRAQGQGWSPLHF
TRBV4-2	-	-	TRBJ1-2	TGTGCCAGCAGCCAAGAAGAGTATTTCAACCACTATGGCTACACCTTC	CASSQEEYFNHYGYTF